The TCR beta chain under discussion was sequenced for a study of blood T cell repertoires in COVID-19. On the study more broadly: T cells, B-cell-depleted T cells, or PBMCs supplied cDNA or gDNA.

Original data processing: It was from reference gene primer amplification that nucleated cell counts were estimated. Produced via immunoSEQ multiplex PCR; TCRdb's table is partial and in-frame only. V and J calls and clone size are given by that table; D and trimming were obtained from the DNA. Here the sample spans around 390,000 clones, about 83% being singletons. All recovered Cohort 3 donors got two negative PCRs, got clearance, or saw symptom resolution. The sequencing sample was made of PBMCs or T cells enriched from blood (not recorded which). This sequence originates from a woman in her forties or fifties who had recovered from COVID-19.

CDR3 amino acids: CASSSEHEQFF. The CDR3 region has the DNA TGCGCCAGCAGCTCGGAGCATGAGCAGTTCTTC. This chain uses TRBV5-1 with TRBJ2-1; D ambiguous. Germline CDR1 and CDR2: SGHRS and YFSETQ. V was cut by 3 bases and J by 8 bases, with 6 bases left in between. The CDR3 is made up of 11 amino acids.